This T cell receptor beta chain was obtained from a study of early T cells in non-severe SARS-CoV-2 infection. Notes on this clonotype: A much larger clone differs by one base, so this may be a read error.

The CDR3 extends over 15 amino acids. Germline values: CDR1 SNHLY, CDR2 FYNNEI. TCRdb independently ran MiXCR on the 5' RACE reads; one entry per CDR3 protein. The sample yields roughly 70,000 distinct CDR3 sequences, 12% seen once. Sequencing was performed on whole blood. The rearrangement uses TRBV2 and TRBJ2-3; 7 bases line up with TRBD2. The receptor was derived from an adult who was a healthcare worker with PCR-confirmed SARS-CoV-2 infection or an uninfected control (not recorded which). CDR3 DNA sequence: TGTGTCAGCACCCTCGGGGGGACTAGCACAGATACGCAGTATTTT. This codes for CVSTLGGTSTDTQYF.